The clone carrying this T cell receptor (beta chain) was seen a handful of times. The time point denotes: pre-sensitization, week 0. Treatment given: therapeutic diphenylcyclopropenone sensitization with weekly scalp DPC. Blood sampling preceded each patch test application. Non-pregnant alopecia patients aged 18 to 70, suitable for DPC therapy. The data are from a study of human T cells and chemical hapten exposure. Study summary: Upper-back patch tests with 0.01% DPC were read at 6 days.

The library tagged individual cDNA molecules with unique molecular identifiers. TCRdb re-called the RACE reads through MiXCR, storing one row per CDR3 protein. The sample includes 62,000 or so distinct CDR3 sequences, approximately 11% of them seen just once. The germline CDR1 and CDR2 sequences are SGHTA and FQGTGA. Germline trimming cut 4 bases from V and 5 bases from J; bases unmatched to any gene: 8. The CDR3 is 15 residues long. The receptor's source is a woman aged 45-65 years with alopecia areata. Some clones in this sample may be carry-over from other donors' samples. Sequencing was performed on whole blood, taken in connection with sensitization to the hapten diphenylcyclopropenone (DPC). The J gene is TRBJ2-5, the V gene TRBV7-3, with TRBD2 identical over 9 bases. The CDR3 coding sequence is TGTGCCAGCAGCTCGGGACTAGCACGTAGTGAGACCCAGTACTTC. Translated: CASSSGLARSETQYF.